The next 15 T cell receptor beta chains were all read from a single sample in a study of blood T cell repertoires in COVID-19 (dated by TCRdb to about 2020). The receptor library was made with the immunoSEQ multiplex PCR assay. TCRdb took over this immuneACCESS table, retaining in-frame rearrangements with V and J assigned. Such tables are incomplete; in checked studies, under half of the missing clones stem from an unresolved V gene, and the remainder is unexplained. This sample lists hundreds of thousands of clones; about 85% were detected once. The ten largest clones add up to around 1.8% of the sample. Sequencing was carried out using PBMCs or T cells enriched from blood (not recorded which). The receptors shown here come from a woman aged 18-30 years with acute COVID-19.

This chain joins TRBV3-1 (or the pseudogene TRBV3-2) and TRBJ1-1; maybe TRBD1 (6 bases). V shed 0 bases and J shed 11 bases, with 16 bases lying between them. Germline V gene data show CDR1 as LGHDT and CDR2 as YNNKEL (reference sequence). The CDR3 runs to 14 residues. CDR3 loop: CASSQEGTFSTAFF. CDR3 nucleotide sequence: TGTGCCAGCAGCCAAGAAGGGACATTCTCTACGGCTTTCTTT.

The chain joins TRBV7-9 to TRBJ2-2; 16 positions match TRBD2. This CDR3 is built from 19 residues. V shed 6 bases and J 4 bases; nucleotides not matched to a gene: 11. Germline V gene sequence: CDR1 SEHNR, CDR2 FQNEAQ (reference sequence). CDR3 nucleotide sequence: TGTGCCAGCAGGCCTTCAGGGACTAGCGGGAGGGCCGGCACCGGGGAGCTGTTTTTT. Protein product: CASRPSGTSGRAGTGELFF.

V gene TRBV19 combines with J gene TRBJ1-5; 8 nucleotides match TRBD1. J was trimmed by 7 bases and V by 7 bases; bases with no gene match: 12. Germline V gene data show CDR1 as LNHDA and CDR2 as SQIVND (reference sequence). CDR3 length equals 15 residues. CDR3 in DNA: TGTGCCAGTAAGAGCCCCCAGGACAGGGAACAGCCCCAGCATTTT. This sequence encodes CASKSPQDREQPQHF.

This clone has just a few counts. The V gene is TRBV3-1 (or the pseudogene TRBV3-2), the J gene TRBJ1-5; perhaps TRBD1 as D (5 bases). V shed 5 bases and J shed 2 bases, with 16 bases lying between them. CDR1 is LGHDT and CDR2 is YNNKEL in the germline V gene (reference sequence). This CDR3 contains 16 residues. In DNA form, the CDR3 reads TGTGCCAGCAGCTCGCGGCGGGGGTCTCGCAATCAGCCCCAGCATTTT. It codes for CASSSRRGSRNQPQHF.

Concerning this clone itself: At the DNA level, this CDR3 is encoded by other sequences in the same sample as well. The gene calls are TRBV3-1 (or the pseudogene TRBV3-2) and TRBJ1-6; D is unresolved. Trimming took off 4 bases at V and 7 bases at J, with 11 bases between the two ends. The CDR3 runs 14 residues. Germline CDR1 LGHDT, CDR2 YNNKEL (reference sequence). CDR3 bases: TGTGCCAGCAGCCCTGGGGAGGGAAATTCACCCCTCCACTTT. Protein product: CASSPGEGNSPLHF.

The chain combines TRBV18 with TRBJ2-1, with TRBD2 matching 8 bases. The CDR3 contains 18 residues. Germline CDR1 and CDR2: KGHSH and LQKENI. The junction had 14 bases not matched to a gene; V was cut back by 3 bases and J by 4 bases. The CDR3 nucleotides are TGTGCCAGCTCACCTTACCGGGGGGGCGGTTCGAATTACAATGAGCAGTTCTTC. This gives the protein CASSPYRGGGSNYNEQFF.

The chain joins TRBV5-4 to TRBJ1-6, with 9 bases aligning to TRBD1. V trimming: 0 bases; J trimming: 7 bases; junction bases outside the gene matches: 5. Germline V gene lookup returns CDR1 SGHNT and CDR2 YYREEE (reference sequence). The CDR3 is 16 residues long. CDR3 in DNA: TGTGCCAGCAGCTTGGTGGGACAGGGAGGGAATTCACCCCTCCACTTT. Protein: CASSLVGQGGNSPLHF.

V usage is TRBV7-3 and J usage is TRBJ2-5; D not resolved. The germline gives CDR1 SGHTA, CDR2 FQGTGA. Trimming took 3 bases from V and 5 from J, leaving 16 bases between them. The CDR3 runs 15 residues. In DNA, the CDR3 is TGTGCCAGCAGCTTTTTTCTCGGGTCCCAGGAGACCCAGTACTTC. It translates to CASSFFLGSQETQYF. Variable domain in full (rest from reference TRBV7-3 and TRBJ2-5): GAGVSQTPSNKVTEKGKYVELRCDPISGHTALYWYRQSLGQGPEFLIYFQGTGAADDSGLPNDRFFAVRPEGSVSTLKIQRTERGDSAVYLCASSFFLGSQETQYFGPGTRLLVL.

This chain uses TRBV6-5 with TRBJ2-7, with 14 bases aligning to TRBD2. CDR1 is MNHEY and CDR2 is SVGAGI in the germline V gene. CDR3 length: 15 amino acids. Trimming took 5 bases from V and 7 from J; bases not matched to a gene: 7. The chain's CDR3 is CASSPTGLAGDEQYF. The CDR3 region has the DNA TGTGCCAGCAGTCCTACGGGACTAGCGGGAGATGAGCAGTACTTC.

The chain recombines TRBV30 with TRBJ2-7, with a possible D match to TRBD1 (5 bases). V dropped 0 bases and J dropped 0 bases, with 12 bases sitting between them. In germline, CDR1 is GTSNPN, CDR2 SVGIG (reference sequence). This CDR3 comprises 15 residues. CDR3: CAWSVGRGSSYEQYF. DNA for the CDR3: TGTGCCTGGAGTGTCGGAAGGGGAAGCTCCTACGAGCAGTACTTC.

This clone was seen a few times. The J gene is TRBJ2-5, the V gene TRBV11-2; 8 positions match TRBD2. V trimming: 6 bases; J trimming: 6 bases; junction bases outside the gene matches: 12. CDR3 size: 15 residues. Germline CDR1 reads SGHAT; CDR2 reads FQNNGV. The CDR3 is CASRVAGTSVQTQYF. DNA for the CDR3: TGTGCCAGCAGAGTAGCCGGGACTAGTGTACAGACCCAGTACTTC.

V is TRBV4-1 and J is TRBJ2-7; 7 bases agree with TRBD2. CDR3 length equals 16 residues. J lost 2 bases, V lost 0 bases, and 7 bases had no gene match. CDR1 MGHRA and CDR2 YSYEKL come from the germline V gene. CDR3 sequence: CASSQDLGGTPYEQYF. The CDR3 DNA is TGCGCCAGCAGCCAAGATCTCGGGGGGACCCCCTACGAGCAGTACTTC.

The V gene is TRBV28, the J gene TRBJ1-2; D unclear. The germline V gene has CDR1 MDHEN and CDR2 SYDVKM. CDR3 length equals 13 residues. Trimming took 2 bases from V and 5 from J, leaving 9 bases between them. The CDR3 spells CASSLRVEYGYTF. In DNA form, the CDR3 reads TGTGCCAGCAGTTTACGGGTCGAATATGGCTACACCTTC.

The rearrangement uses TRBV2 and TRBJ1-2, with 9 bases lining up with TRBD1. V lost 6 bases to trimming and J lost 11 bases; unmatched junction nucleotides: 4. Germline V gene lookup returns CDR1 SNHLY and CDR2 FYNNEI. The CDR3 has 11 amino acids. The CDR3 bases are TGTGCCAGCAGCCGACAGGGGGGTTACACCTTC. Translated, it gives CASSRQGGYTF.

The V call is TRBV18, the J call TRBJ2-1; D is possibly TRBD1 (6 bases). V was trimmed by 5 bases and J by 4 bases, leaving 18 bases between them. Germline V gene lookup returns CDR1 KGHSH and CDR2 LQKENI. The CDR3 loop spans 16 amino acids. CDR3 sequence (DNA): TGTGCCAGCTCATGGGCCGGACAGTTTCTATACAATGAGCAGTTCTTC. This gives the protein CASSWAGQFLYNEQFF.